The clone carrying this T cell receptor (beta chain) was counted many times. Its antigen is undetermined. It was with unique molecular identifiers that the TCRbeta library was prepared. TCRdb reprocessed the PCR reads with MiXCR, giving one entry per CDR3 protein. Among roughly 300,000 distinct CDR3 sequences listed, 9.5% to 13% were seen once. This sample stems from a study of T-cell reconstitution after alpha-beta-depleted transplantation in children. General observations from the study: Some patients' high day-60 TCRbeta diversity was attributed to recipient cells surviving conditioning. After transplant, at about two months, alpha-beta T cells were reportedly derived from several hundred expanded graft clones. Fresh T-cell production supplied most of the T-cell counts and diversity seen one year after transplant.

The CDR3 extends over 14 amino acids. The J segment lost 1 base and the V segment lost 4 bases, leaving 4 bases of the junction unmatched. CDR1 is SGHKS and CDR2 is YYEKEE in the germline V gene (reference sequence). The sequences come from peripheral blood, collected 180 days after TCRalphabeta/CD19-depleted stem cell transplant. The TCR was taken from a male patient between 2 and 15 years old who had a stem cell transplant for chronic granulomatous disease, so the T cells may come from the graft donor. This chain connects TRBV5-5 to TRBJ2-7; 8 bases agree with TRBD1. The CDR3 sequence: CASSGDRFSYEQYF. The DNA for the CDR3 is TGTGCCAGCAGCGGGGACAGGTTTTCCTACGAGCAGTACTTC.